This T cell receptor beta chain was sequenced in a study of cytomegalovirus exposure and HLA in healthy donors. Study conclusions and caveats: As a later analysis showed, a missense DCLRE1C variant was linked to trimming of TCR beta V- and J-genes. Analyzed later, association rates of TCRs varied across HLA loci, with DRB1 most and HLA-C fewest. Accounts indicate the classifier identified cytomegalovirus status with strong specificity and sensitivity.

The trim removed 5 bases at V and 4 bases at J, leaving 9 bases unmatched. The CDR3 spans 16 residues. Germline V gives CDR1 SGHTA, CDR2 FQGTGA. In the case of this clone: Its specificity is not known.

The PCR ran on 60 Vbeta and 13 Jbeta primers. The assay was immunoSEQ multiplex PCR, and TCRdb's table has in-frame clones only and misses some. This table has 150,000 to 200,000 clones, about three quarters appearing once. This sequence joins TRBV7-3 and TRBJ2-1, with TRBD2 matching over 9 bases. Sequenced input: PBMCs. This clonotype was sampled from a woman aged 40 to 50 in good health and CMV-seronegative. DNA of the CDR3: TGTGCCAGCAGCCCCAGGAGCGGGAGGCGTTACAATGAGCAGTTCTTC. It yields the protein CASSPRSGRRYNEQFF.